One and the same sample provided the 6 T cell receptor beta chains below, sequenced in a study of T cells in Graves' hyperthyroidism and ophthalmopathy. TCR beta CDR3 regions were amplified from RNA. HTBI primers were the set used in a first-round RT-PCR of the TCR CDR3. MiXCR was run by TCRdb on the multiplex PCR reads, yielding one entry per CDR3 protein. Among 600,000 to 650,000 distinct CDR3 sequences listed, under 25% were seen once. The sample consisted of blood. These receptors came from a man aged 25-45 years with Graves' ophthalmopathy.

This chain uses TRBV4-1 with TRBJ2-5; 10 positions agree with TRBD2. Germline V CDR1 and CDR2: MGHRA, YSYEKL. The CDR3 length is 18 residues. After removal of 3 bases from V and 2 bases from J, the junction contained 12 bases not matched to a gene. As DNA, the CDR3 is TGCGCCAGCAGCCATCGTCAGCGGGAGGGCCTGGTACAAGAGACCCAGTACTTC. It encodes CASSHRQREGLVQETQYF.

The CDR3 protein is CASSDGTSGSRSYEQYF. The CDR3 bases are TGTGCCAGCAGCGATGGGACTAGCGGGAGCAGGTCCTACGAGCAGTACTTC. V gene TRBV5-4 combines with J gene TRBJ2-7, with 14 bases matching TRBD2. This CDR3 is built from 17 residues. The ends lost 4 bases at V and 1 base at J; junction bases unmatched: 7. Germline CDR1 SGHNT, CDR2 YYREEE (reference sequence).

This clonotype has only a few counts. The J gene is TRBJ2-5, the V gene TRBV27; no firm D call. Germline CDR1 reads MNHEY; CDR2 reads SMNVEV (reference sequence). The CDR3 is 13 amino acids. V was shortened by 6 bases and J by 5 bases, with 13 bases between the two germline ends. CDR3 in amino acids: CASSPVQAETQYF. The CDR3 DNA reads TGTGCCAGCAGCCCGGTCCAGGCGGAGACCCAGTACTTC.

This clonotype appeared a few times. The CDR3 here is CASSLGLGAGKKETQYF. CDR3 sequence (DNA): TGTGCCAGCAGCTTAGGCTTAGGAGCGGGAAAAAAAGAGACCCAGTACTTC. This rearrangement joins TRBV13 to TRBJ2-5; 7 nucleotides agree with TRBD2. V shed 0 bases and J 3 bases; nucleotides not matched to a gene: 10. The CDR3 has 17 residues. Looked up from germline, CDR1 is PRHDT and CDR2 is FYEKMQ (reference sequence).

J is TRBJ2-5 and V is TRBV10-1, with 14 positions matching TRBD2. The CDR3 is made up of 19 amino acids. Germline CDR1 is WNHNN and CDR2 is SYGVQD (reference sequence). Germline trimming cut 7 bases from V and 5 bases from J; bases unmatched to any gene: 18. CDR3 nucleotides: TGCGCCAGCATTCCGAGCCTGGGGACTAGCGGGAGAACGGAGGAGACCCAGTACTTC. Protein sequence: CASIPSLGTSGRTEETQYF.

This clonotype appeared many times. The chain recombines TRBV27 with TRBJ2-7, with TRBD1 as a possible D gene (9 bases). Germline V lookup: CDR1 MNHEY, CDR2 SMNVEV (reference sequence). This CDR3 is 16 amino acids long. The germline V and J ends were trimmed by 8 bases and 5 bases, with 25 bases remaining between them. The CDR3 here is CASRKAGDRVGNEQYF. The CDR3 DNA is TGTGCCAGCCGTAAAGCGGGGGACAGGGTAGGAAACGAGCAGTACTTC.